These T cell receptor beta chains were read from a single sample in a study of T-cell reconstitution after alpha-beta-depleted transplantation in children. TCRdb reanalysed the PCR reads using MiXCR and keeps one entry per CDR3 protein. The sample lists about 600,000 distinct CDR3 sequences, about 21% occurring once. This sample comprised PBMCs, mostly from graft donor cells, obtained 360 days after TCRalphabeta/CD19-depleted stem cell transplant. The origin of the receptors is a boy in the first two years of life who had a stem cell transplant for acute myeloid leukemia, so the T cells may come from the graft donor. The CDR3 runs from the conserved cysteine through the conserved F or W.

>TRBV7-8
CASSLGVDRERSPLHF
>TRBV5-1
CASSPAGGKPQHF
>TRBV15
CATSRDLADPNYGYTF
>TRBV7-2
CASSLRHSHTGELFF
>TRBV20-1
CSARDDRDRNNEQFF
>TRBV5-1
CASSSGSNTGELFF
>TRBV29-1
CSVIFRDRKVYTEAFF
>TRBV6-5
CASSTSGVSNEQFF
>TRBV29-1
CSMGVRDIQYF
>TRBV6-1
CASSGVGQMGNTEAFF
>TRBV3-1
CASSQLRASRGTGELFF
>TRBV13
CASSFDYEQYF
>TRBV12-3/TRBV12-4
CASSAQESNTQYF
>TRBV24-1
CATSKGSTGELFF
>TRBV20-1
CSARLFLAGGLDQYF
>TRBV4-2
CASSQGGLGSTDTQYF
>TRBV29-1
CSVEGEADGYTF
>TRBV7-2
CASSLGGTRNTDTQYF
>TRBV29-1
CSAVDTGREETQYF
>TRBV3-1
CASSPAQTDRRPQHF
>TRBV5-1
CASSLASSAYNEQFF
>TRBV5-1
CASSIGTRSYNEQFF
>TRBV6-2/TRBV6-3
CASSYLTEYNEQFF
>TRBV20-1
CSASGLADTQYF
>TRBV18
CASSRAGEEQFF
>TRBV29-1
CSVDSVSQPQHF
>TRBV20-1
CSASGGGRIAYEQYF
>TRBV7-2
CASSLGTIPPGYTF
>TRBV27
CASSFGPGDFNEQFF
>TRBV7-6
CASSLTSGFAGELFF
>TRBV29-1
CSVEDPGDNEQFF
>TRBV7-9
CASSHRDRGPGNTIYF
>TRBV27
CASSLRRSTTDTQYF
>TRBV5-1
CASSLRSAPSTDTQYF
>TRBV29-1
CSVETRAKQETQYF
>TRBV20-1
CSLRGPQETQYF
>TRBV6-5
CASSYQTGNTEAFF
>TRBV4-1
CASSQSQGWYNEQFF
>TRBV20-1
CSARKRDRFNEQFF
>TRBV6-5
CASSRTGGEQFF
>TRBV5-8
CASSPWVGDDTGELFF
>TRBV30
CAWSLGRRTFF
>TRBV15
CATSRDHRGGAGELFF
>TRBV13
CASSHGTGWYNEQFF
>TRBV15
CATRLGGPSDNEQFF
>TRBV3-1
CASSHRDRGHEQYF
>TRBV12-3/TRBV12-4
CATKRTDTDTQYF
>TRBV10-3
CAISQGGDSSTDTQYF
>TRBV20-1
CSAWNSYRTDTQYF
>TRBV20-1
CSVLDSNQPQHF
>TRBV6-2/TRBV6-3
CASSYRSGYEQYF
>TRBV5-4
CASSLGGRNTGELFF
>TRBV10-3
CAISVSKSGGSDTQYF
>TRBV5-1
CASSYVWDSYTDTQYF